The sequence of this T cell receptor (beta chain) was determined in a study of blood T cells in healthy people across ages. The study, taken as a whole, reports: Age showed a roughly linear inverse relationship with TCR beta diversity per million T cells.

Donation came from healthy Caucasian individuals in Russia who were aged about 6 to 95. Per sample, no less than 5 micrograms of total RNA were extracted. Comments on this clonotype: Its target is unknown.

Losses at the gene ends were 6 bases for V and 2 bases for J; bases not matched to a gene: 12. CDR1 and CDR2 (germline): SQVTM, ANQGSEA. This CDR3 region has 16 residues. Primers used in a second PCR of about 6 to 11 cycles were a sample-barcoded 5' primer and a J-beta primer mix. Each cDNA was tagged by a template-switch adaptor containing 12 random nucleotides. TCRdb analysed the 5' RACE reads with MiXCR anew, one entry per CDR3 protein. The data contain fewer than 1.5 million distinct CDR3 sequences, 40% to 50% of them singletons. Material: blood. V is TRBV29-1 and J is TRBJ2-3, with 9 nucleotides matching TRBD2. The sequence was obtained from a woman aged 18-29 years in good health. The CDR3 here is CSVQPRLAGPTDTQYF. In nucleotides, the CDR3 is TGCAGCGTGCAGCCCCGCCTAGCGGGGCCCACAGATACGCAGTATTTT.